This T cell receptor (beta chain) was profiled in a study of cytotoxic CD8 clonotypes in ibrutinib-treated CLL. Study-wide results and caveats: Sampling of sustained-remission and progressing patients occurred at differing times.

Only in-frame clones appear in the TCRdb table, and some are missing; sequencing was by immunoSEQ multiplex PCR. The sample holds about 300,000 clones, 65% to 85% seen once. Concerning this clone itself: The target antigen is unknown.

The input for sequencing was PBMCs, taken at disease progression, from a patient treated with ibrutinib. The receptor was isolated from a human donor with chronic lymphocytic leukemia.

CDR3 region: CASSDPDRVVYTQYF. CDR3 DNA sequence: TGTGCCAGCAGTGACCCGGACAGGGTGGTTTACACCCAGTACTTC. The chain links TRBV2 to TRBJ2-5; 8 positions match TRBD1. The germline V gene has CDR1 SNHLY and CDR2 FYNNEI. The ends lost 3 bases at V and 8 bases at J; junction bases unmatched: 11. This CDR3 is built from 15 residues.